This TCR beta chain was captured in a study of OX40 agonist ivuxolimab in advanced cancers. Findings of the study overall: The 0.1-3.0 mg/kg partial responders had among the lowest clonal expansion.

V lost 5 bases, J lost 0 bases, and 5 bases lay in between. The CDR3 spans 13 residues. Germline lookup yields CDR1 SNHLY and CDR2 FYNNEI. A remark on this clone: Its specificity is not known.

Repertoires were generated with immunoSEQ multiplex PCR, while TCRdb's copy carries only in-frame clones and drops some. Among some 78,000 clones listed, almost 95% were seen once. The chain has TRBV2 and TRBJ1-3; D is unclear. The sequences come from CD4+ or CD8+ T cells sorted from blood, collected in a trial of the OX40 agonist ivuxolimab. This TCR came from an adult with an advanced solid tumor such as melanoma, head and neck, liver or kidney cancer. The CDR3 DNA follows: TGTGCCAGCAGTTTAGACTCTGGAAACACCATATATTTT. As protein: CASSLDSGNTIYF.